A selection of T cell receptor beta chains follows, all from one sample in a study of shared clonotypes between healthy human individuals. TCRdb keeps only in-frame clones here, not all; method: immunoSEQ multiplex PCR. The data contain 850,000 to 1,100,000 clones, around 77% of them singletons. The sequenced material came from memory CD4+ T cells from PBMCs. All receptors derive from a man aged 18-30 years in good health. Some clones in this sample may be carry-over from other donors' samples. Both conserved end residues are part of each CDR3. D genes are given only for firm matches. Only part of the rows carry a size: once, few, many, or a class if the clone is expanded.

D gene,V gene,clone size,J gene,CDR3 protein,CDR3 DNA
TRBD2,TRBV28,NA,TRBJ2-2,CASSLGTSGRNGELFF,TGTGCCAGCAGTCTGGGGACTAGCGGGAGGAACGGGGAGCTGTTTTTT
NA,TRBV10-3,NA,TRBJ1-5,CAISGWDGLNQPQHF,TGTGCCATCAGTGGGTGGGACGGCCTCAATCAGCCCCAGCATTTT
NA,TRBV6-1,NA,TRBJ2-5,CAIAWWSEETQYF,TGTGCCATCGCTTGGTGGAGTGAAGAGACCCAGTACTTC
NA,TRBV6-1,NA,TRBJ1-4,CASSRTGTTNEKLFF,TGTGCCAGCAGCCGAACAGGAACAACTAATGAAAAACTGTTTTTT
NA,TRBV7-9,NA,TRBJ1-1,CASSLDGRTEAFF,TGTGCCAGCAGCTTGGACGGGAGGACTGAAGCTTTCTTT
NA,TRBV7-3,few,TRBJ2-2,CASSLILDGELFF,TGTGCCAGCAGCTTAATCCTGGACGGGGAGCTGTTTTTT
TRBD2,TRBV28,once,TRBJ2-1,CASSLILAGGTREQFF,TGTGCCAGCAGCCTCATTTTGGCGGGAGGAACAAGAGAGCAGTTCTTC
NA,TRBV4-3,NA,TRBJ1-2,CASSLARGSYTF,TGCGCCAGCAGCCTCGCTAGGGGTAGCTACACCTTC
NA,TRBV5-8,NA,TRBJ1-2,CASSLAGARYGYTF,TGTGCCAGCAGCTTGGCAGGGGCCCGCTATGGCTACACCTTC
NA,TRBV6-6,NA,TRBJ1-2,CASSYESPSNYGYTF,TGTGCCAGCAGTTACGAGTCTCCGTCTAACTATGGCTACACCTTC
TRBD2,TRBV11-2,once,TRBJ2-3,CASSFSSGSTDTQYF,TGTGCCAGCAGCTTTTCTAGCGGGAGCACCGATACGCAGTATTTT
NA,TRBV11-2,NA,TRBJ2-5,CASSLQETQYF,TGTGCCAGCAGTCTTCAAGAGACCCAGTACTTC
NA,TRBV27,NA,TRBJ2-5,CASSLFMGEETQYF,TGTGCCAGCAGTTTATTTATGGGGGAAGAGACCCAGTACTTC
NA,TRBV5-8,NA,TRBJ1-4,CASSLVGFEKLFF,TGTGCCAGCAGCTTGGTGGGGTTTGAAAAACTGTTTTTT